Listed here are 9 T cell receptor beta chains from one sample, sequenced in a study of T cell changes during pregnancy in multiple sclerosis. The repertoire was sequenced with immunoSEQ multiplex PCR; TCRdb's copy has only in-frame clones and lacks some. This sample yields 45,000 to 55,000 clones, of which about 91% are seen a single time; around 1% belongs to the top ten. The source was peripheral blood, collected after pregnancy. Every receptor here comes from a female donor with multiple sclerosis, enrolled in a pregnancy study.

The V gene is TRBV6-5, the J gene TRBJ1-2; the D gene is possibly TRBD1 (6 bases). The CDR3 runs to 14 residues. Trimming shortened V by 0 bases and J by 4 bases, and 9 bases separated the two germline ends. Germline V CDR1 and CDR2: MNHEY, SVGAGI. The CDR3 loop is CASSYSGTLYGYTF. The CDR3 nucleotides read TGTGCCAGCAGTTACTCTGGGACACTCTATGGCTACACCTTC.

CDR3 region: CASSPPARGIYNEQFF. CDR3 bases: TGTGCCAGCAGTCCACCGGCCCGGGGTATCTACAATGAGCAGTTCTTC. The chain links TRBV27 to TRBJ2-1; TRBD2 is a possible D gene (5 bases). Germline values: CDR1 MNHEY, CDR2 SMNVEV (reference sequence). With 5 bases removed from V and 3 bases from J, the gap between germline ends came to 17 bases. The CDR3 sequence is 16 residues long.

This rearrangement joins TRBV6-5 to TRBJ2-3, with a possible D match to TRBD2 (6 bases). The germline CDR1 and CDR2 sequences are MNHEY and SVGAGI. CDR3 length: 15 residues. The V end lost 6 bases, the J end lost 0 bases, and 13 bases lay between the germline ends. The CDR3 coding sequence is TGTGCCAGCAGACCACTAGCCGCTAGCACAGATACGCAGTATTTT. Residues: CASRPLAASTDTQYF.

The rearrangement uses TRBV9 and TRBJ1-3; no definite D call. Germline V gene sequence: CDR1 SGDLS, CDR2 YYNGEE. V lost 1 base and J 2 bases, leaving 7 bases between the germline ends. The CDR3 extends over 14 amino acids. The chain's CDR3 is CASSVRETGNTIYF. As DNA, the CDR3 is TGTGCCAGCAGCGTACGGGAAACTGGAAACACCATATATTTT.

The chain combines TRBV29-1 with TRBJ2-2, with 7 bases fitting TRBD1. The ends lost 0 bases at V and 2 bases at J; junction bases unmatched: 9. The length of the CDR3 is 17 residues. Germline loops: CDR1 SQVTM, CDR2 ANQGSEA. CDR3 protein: CSVEELRTGLNTGELFF. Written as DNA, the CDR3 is TGCAGCGTTGAAGAACTGCGGACAGGATTAAACACCGGGGAGCTGTTTTTT.

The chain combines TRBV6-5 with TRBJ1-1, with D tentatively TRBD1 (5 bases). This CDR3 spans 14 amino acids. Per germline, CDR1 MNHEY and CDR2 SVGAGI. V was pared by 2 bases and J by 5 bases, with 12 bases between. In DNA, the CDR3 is TGTGCCAGCAGTTACCGACCGGGGGGAACTGAAGCTTTCTTT. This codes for CASSYRPGGTEAFF.

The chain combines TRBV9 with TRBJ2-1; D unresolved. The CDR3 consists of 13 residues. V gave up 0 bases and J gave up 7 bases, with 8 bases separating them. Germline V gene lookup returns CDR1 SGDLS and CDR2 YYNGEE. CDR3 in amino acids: CASSVVGSNEQFF. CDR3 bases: TGTGCCAGCAGCGTAGTCGGTAGTAATGAGCAGTTCTTC.

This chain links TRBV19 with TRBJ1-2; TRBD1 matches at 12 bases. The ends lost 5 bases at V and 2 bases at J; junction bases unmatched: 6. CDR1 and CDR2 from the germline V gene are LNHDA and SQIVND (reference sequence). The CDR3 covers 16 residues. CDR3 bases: TGTGCCAGTAGTGGGGACAGGGGGCTAGGGAACTATGGCTACACCTTC. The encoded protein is CASSGDRGLGNYGYTF.

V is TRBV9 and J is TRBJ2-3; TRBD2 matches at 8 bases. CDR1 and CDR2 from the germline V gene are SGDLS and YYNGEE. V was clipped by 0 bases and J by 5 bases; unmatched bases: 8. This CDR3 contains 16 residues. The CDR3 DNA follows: TGTGCCAGCAGCGTAGGGGGACTAGTTCTAGGAGATACGCAGTATTTT. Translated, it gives CASSVGGLVLGDTQYF.